The 17 T cell receptor beta chains reported below all come from one sample, sequenced in a study of CD8 T cells in ankylosing spondylitis. Study-level findings and limits: The study identified a TCR beta motif of roughly eight highly homologous variants that appeared characteristic of ankylosing spondylitis blood.

TCRdb ran MiXCR on the 5' RACE reads and lists one entry per CDR3 protein. Found here are some 840,000 distinct CDR3 sequences, 10% to 15% of them singletons; the top ten hold 0.51%. Antigen specificity for these receptors is unknown. The sample comprised blood, either unsorted or a sorted T cell fraction (not recorded which). The receptor source for this set is a male donor with ankylosing spondylitis.

The CDR3, as DNA: TGCAGCGTTAAGACGGGGGCCAGGGGCTACACCTTC. This gives the protein CSVKTGARGYTF. This chain uses TRBV29-1 with TRBJ1-2, with a possible D match to TRBD1 (6 bases). This CDR3 comprises 12 residues. The germline gives CDR1 SQVTM, CDR2 ANQGSEA. V lost 5 bases and J 8 bases, leaving 15 bases between the germline ends.

The chain links TRBV29-1 to TRBJ2-7; TRBD1 matches 9 bases. This CDR3 is built from 14 residues. V gave up 6 bases and J gave up 0 bases; unmatched junction bases: 6. In germline, CDR1 is SQVTM, CDR2 ANQGSEA. The DNA of the CDR3 is TGCAGCGTCAAGGACAGGGGCAACTCCTACGAGCAGTACTTC. This translates into CSVKDRGNSYEQYF.

This clonotype was picked up many times. CDR3 in DNA: TGCAGTGCTAGAGGGGAAATCTATGGCTACACCTTC. It translates to CSARGEIYGYTF. The chain combines TRBV20-1 with TRBJ1-2; D remains unclear. Germline V gene sequence: CDR1 DFQATT, CDR2 SNEGSKA (reference sequence). CDR3 size: 12 residues. Trimming removed 1 base at V and 4 bases at J, with 7 bases between.

The chain carries TRBV11-2 and TRBJ2-3, with 11 positions matching TRBD2. Per the germline V gene, CDR1 is SGHAT and CDR2 is FQNNGV. V dropped 6 bases and J dropped 4; count of bases not matched to a gene: 15. The length of the CDR3 is 18 residues. The CDR3 protein is CASRSYIAGGPSSDTQYF. CDR3 nucleotides: TGTGCCAGCAGGTCTTATATAGCGGGGGGGCCGAGCTCAGATACGCAGTATTTT.

This clonotype showed up many times. The CDR3 region is CSARQGGGTGELFF. The CDR3 coding sequence is TGCAGTGCTCGACAGGGTGGCGGCACCGGGGAGCTGTTTTTT. V and J are TRBV20-1 and TRBJ2-2; 7 nucleotides agree with TRBD1. V was clipped by 5 bases and J by 4 bases; unmatched bases: 7. This CDR3 contains 14 residues. Per the germline V gene, CDR1 is DFQATT and CDR2 is SNEGSKA (reference sequence).

This clonotype was seen repeatedly, ten times or more. The rearrangement uses TRBV20-1 and TRBJ2-1; TRBD2 is a possible D gene (6 bases). Germline assignment: CDR1 DFQATT and CDR2 SNEGSKA (reference sequence). CDR3 size: 15 residues. V was pared by 6 bases and J by 8 bases, with 23 bases between. The DNA for the CDR3 is TGCAGTGCGCCCGCAATGGGACGGACGGGGGATGAGCAGTTCTTC. It codes for CSAPAMGRTGDEQFF.

The chain joins TRBV11-2 to TRBJ2-1; perhaps TRBD2 as D (5 bases). Germline V lookup: CDR1 SGHAT, CDR2 FQNNGV. Trimming shortened V by 4 bases and J by 5 bases, and 9 bases separated the two germline ends. This CDR3 spans 13 amino acids. The chain's CDR3 is CASSSAADNEQFF. CDR3 nucleotide sequence: TGTGCCAGCAGCTCAGCGGCGGACAATGAGCAGTTCTTC.

This clonotype was detected ten times or more. The chain uses TRBV7-6 and TRBJ1-1; D gene unclear. Trimming left V 1 base short and J 0 bases short, with 9 bases between. This CDR3 has 15 residues. CDR1 is SGHVS, CDR2 FNYEAQ, per germline. CDR3 in amino acids: CASSLEARLNTEAFF. The CDR3 DNA follows: TGTGCCAGCAGCTTAGAAGCCAGGTTGAACACTGAAGCTTTCTTT.

The V call is TRBV7-9, the J call TRBJ2-1; D is perhaps TRBD1 (5 bases). Trimming shortened V by 1 base and J by 5 bases, and 9 bases separated the two germline ends. This CDR3 region has 14 residues. Germline V lookup: CDR1 SEHNR, CDR2 FQNEAQ (reference sequence). Written as DNA, the CDR3 is TGTGCCAGCAGCTTAGTGGACATAAACAATGAGCAGTTCTTC. Amino acids: CASSLVDINNEQFF.

The chain recombines TRBV20-1 with TRBJ1-2; TRBD1 aligns across 7 bases. V lost 7 bases and J lost 8; bases outside the gene matches: 10. Germline loops: CDR1 DFQATT, CDR2 SNEGSKA (reference sequence). The CDR3 consists of 12 residues. CDR3 protein: CSVSSQGLGYTF. The CDR3 region has the DNA TGCAGTGTCTCCTCACAGGGGTTAGGCTACACCTTC.

The chain carries TRBV10-3 and TRBJ2-7; D is undetermined. This CDR3 contains 14 residues. Germline-derived CDR1 and CDR2 are ENHRY and SYGVKD. V was trimmed by 7 bases and J by 2 bases, leaving 15 bases between them. The CDR3: CAIKGGTQPYEQYF. The CDR3 DNA reads as TGTGCCATCAAGGGCGGCACCCAGCCCTACGAGCAGTACTTC.

This clonotype has more than one count but fewer than ten. This rearrangement joins TRBV7-6 to TRBJ2-3; tentative D call: TRBD2 (6 bases). From germline, CDR1 is SGHVS and CDR2 FNYEAQ. Trimming stripped 1 base from V and 4 bases from J, with 12 bases between. CDR3 length: 15 amino acids. CDR3 sequence: CASSLGPGEADTQYF. The DNA of the CDR3 is TGTGCCAGCAGCTTAGGACCGGGAGAGGCAGATACGCAGTATTTT.

This clonotype was counted only a few times. The rearrangement links TRBV7-2 to TRBJ2-1; D is uncertain. The CDR3 extends over 15 amino acids. CDR1 and CDR2 from the germline V gene are SGHTA and FQGNSA. Trimming left V 5 bases short and J 0 bases short, with 11 bases between. The CDR3 DNA sequence: TGTGCCAGCAGCGTACACTGGGTCTCCTACAATGAGCAGTTCTTC. Protein product: CASSVHWVSYNEQFF.

This clonotype has only a few counts. The CDR3 DNA reads as TGCAGTGGAATACCGGGACTAGCCAACACAGATACGCAGTATTTT. Protein: CSGIPGLANTDTQYF. This chain uses TRBV20-1 with TRBJ2-3, with 9 bases matching TRBD2. The germline V gene encodes CDR1 DFQATT and CDR2 SNEGSKA (reference sequence). V trimming: 7 bases; J trimming: 2 bases; junction bases outside the gene matches: 10. This CDR3 spans 15 amino acids.

This clonotype was detected a few times. The rearrangement joins TRBV6-1 to TRBJ1-2, with unresolved D. Germline loops: CDR1 MNHNS, CDR2 SASEGT. This CDR3 is built from 15 residues. Trimming cost V 5 bases and J 5 bases, with 18 bases left between them. CDR3 sequence reads: CASSLRRGDSYGYTF. CDR3 nucleotide sequence: TGTGCCAGCAGTCTAAGACGTGGGGATTCTTATGGCTACACCTTC.

This clonotype was seen a few times. The rearrangement links TRBV7-8 to TRBJ2-5; 9 nucleotides align to TRBD2. V shed 1 base and J 3 bases; nucleotides not matched to a gene: 3. Germline CDR1 reads SGHVS; CDR2 reads FQNEAQ. CDR3 size: 15 residues. The CDR3 nucleotides are TGTGCCAGCAGCTTAGGTCCTAGCGGGGAAGAGACCCAGTACTTC. Its protein product is CASSLGPSGEETQYF.

This clonotype occurred a few times. The chain carries TRBV18 and TRBJ1-4; the match to TRBD1 covers 10 bases. Germline lookup yields CDR1 KGHSH and CDR2 LQKENI. The trim removed 3 bases at V and 12 bases at J, leaving 10 bases unmatched. CDR3 size: 15 residues. CDR3 sequence: CASSPTGTGVKELFF. The CDR3 DNA reads as TGTGCCAGCTCACCGACCGGGACAGGGGTTAAAGAACTGTTTTTT. The entire variable domain, with the rest obtained from reference TRBV18 and TRBJ1-4, is as follows: NAGVMQNPRHLVRRRGQEARLRCSPMKGHSHVYWYRQLPEEGLKFMVYLQKENIIDESGMPKERFSAEFPKEGPSILRIQQVVRGDSAAYFCASSPTGTGVKELFFGSGTQLSVL.